The 26 T cell receptor beta chains reported below all come from one sample, sequenced in a study of T-cell memory formation after mild COVID-19. TCRdb called the 5' RACE reads again in MiXCR, with one record for every CDR3 protein. This sample has approximately 98,000 distinct CDR3 sequences, with 18% found just once. The sequenced sample was PBMCs or a T cell subset sorted from them (not recorded which). All receptors come from a man younger than 30 who had mild COVID-19 (a few samples of this study predate the infection). Cell type and time point are not known.

CDR3 region: CASRRQGGETQYF. CDR3 nucleotides: TGTGCCAGCAGAAGACAGGGGGGAGAGACCCAGTACTTC. The V call is TRBV12-3 or TRBV12-4, the J call TRBJ2-5; 9 bases match TRBD1. This CDR3 spans 13 amino acids. Losses at the gene ends were 6 bases for V and 4 bases for J; bases not matched to a gene: 3.

A few counts support this clonotype. CDR3 nucleotide sequence: TGTGCCAGCAGTTACTCACAGGGGGACCTAGGAGAGACCCAGTACTTC. Protein: CASSYSQGDLGETQYF. The chain carries TRBV6-5 and TRBJ2-5, with TRBD1 matching over 8 bases. The CDR3 loop spans 16 amino acids. V was clipped by 0 bases and J by 4 bases; unmatched bases: 7. Germline-derived CDR1 and CDR2 are MNHEY and SVGAGI.

The genes are TRBV4-2 and TRBJ2-1, with 9 bases lining up with TRBD2. This CDR3 comprises 16 residues. Per the germline V gene, CDR1 is LGHNA and CDR2 is YNFKEQ. Trimming at V came to 4 bases and at J to 8 bases, leaving 12 bases not matched to a gene. CDR3 DNA sequence: TGTGCCAGCAGCCCCAACGGGGCGGGGGGGCCGGATGAGCAGTTCTTC. As protein: CASSPNGAGGPDEQFF.

Only a few counts were recorded for this clonotype. The J gene is TRBJ2-3, the V gene TRBV5-4; D gene unclear. The V end lost 4 bases, the J end lost 6 bases, and 18 bases lay between the germline ends. CDR1 is SGHNT, CDR2 YYREEE, per germline (reference sequence). The length of the CDR3 is 15 residues. The DNA for the CDR3 is TGTGCCAGCAGCCACGAGGCAGGCCGACCCGATACGCAGTATTTT. Translated: CASSHEAGRPDTQYF.

This clonotype was counted only a few times. The gene calls are TRBV2 and TRBJ1-4; maybe TRBD1 (5 bases). Germline assignment: CDR1 SNHLY and CDR2 FYNNEI. The CDR3 covers 13 residues. V lost 1 base and J lost 16, with 16 bases in between. CDR3 sequence reads: CASSEGTPDSKFF. The CDR3 DNA reads TGTGCCAGCAGTGAAGGGACACCTGACTCGAAGTTTTTT.

This clonotype has more than one count but fewer than ten. This chain joins TRBV6-5 and TRBJ2-7; D gene uncertain. Germline V gives CDR1 MNHEY, CDR2 SVGAGI. The CDR3 has 15 amino acids. The V end lost 2 bases, the J end lost 4 bases, and 15 bases lay between the germline ends. In DNA, the CDR3 is TGTGCCAGCAGTTACGACCCTCAAACAGCTTACGAGCAGTACTTC. Translated, it gives CASSYDPQTAYEQYF.

This clonotype turned up a few times. This chain connects TRBV20-1 to TRBJ2-1, with D uncertain. CDR1 and CDR2 (germline): DFQATT, SNEGSKA (reference sequence). V was trimmed by 0 bases and J by 0 bases, leaving 9 bases between them. The CDR3 contains 15 residues. The DNA of the CDR3 is TGCAGTGCTAGAGATGATCTTAGCTCCTACAATGAGCAGTTCTTC. It encodes CSARDDLSSYNEQFF.

The CDR3 spells CASSWEGNTEAFF. CDR3 nucleotide sequence: TGTGCCAGCAGCTGGGAGGGGAACACTGAAGCTTTCTTT. The V gene is TRBV7-2, the J gene TRBJ1-1; D ambiguous. Germline CDR1 reads SGHTA; CDR2 reads FQGNSA. With 4 bases removed from V and 1 base from J, the gap between germline ends came to 7 bases. The CDR3 sequence is 13 residues long.

This sequence joins TRBV30 and TRBJ2-3, with 8 bases matching TRBD2. Germline CDR1 reads GTSNPN; CDR2 reads SVGIG (reference sequence). Unmatched junction bases numbered 13, after V lost 7 bases and J lost 7 bases. The CDR3 has 14 residues. DNA of the CDR3: TGTGCCTCCCACCCCGCGGGGGGAACTTATACGCAGTATTTT. Encoded protein: CASHPAGGTYTQYF.

The chain is built from TRBV7-3 and TRBJ2-5; TRBD2 aligns across 9 bases. This CDR3 is built from 18 residues. CDR1 is SGHTA, CDR2 FQGTGA, per germline. After removal of 5 bases from V and 5 bases from J, the junction contained 18 bases not matched to a gene. The CDR3 region has the DNA TGTGCCAGCAGCCCATCACCCGGCGGGGGGGGTGGAGGGGAGACCCAGTACTTC. This translates into CASSPSPGGGGGGETQYF.

The sample holds a few counts of this clonotype. In DNA, the CDR3 is TGCAGTGCTAGTGTCGGTAGTATGAACACTGAAGCTTTCTTT. Translating it yields CSASVGSMNTEAFF. The rearrangement links TRBV20-1 to TRBJ1-1; no firm D call. V lost 3 bases and J 0 bases, leaving 11 bases between the germline ends. The CDR3 sequence is 14 residues long. Germline CDR1 is DFQATT and CDR2 is SNEGSKA (reference sequence).

The chain has TRBV9 and TRBJ2-7; D might be TRBD1 (6 bases). V dropped 0 bases and J dropped 6 bases, with 10 bases sitting between them. Germline CDR1 is SGDLS and CDR2 is YYNGEE. The CDR3 has 13 residues. CDR3 sequence (DNA): TGTGCCAGCAGCGTAGTTTCAGGGGCCGAGCAGTACTTC. This encodes CASSVVSGAEQYF.

The chain uses TRBV18 and TRBJ1-3; the D is unclear. This CDR3 is built from 14 residues. CDR1 is KGHSH and CDR2 is LQKENI in the germline V gene. Trimming removed 5 bases at V and 0 bases at J, with 8 bases between. The CDR3 spells CASSTRSSGNTIYF. DNA for the CDR3: TGTGCCAGCTCAACGAGGAGCTCTGGAAACACCATATATTTT.

This clonotype came up a few times. This CDR3 is CASSMPGQFQYF. The CDR3 bases are TGTGCCAGCAGCATGCCGGGACAGTTTCAGTACTTC. This chain connects TRBV6-2 or TRBV6-3 to TRBJ2-4; 7 nucleotides agree with TRBD1. CDR1 and CDR2 from the germline V gene are MNHEY and SVGEGT. The ends lost 6 bases at V and 11 bases at J; junction bases unmatched: 7. The CDR3 loop spans 12 amino acids.

The chain combines TRBV7-2 with TRBJ2-2; D uncertain. The V and J ends lost 5 bases and 2 bases respectively, with 12 bases between them. In germline, CDR1 is SGHTA, CDR2 FQGNSA. The CDR3 covers 15 residues. CDR3 region: CASSRATDNTGELFF. CDR3 coding DNA: TGTGCCAGCAGCCGGGCCACAGACAACACCGGGGAGCTGTTTTTT.

This clonotype was detected only a few times. The chain carries TRBV9 and TRBJ1-6; a weak D match, TRBD1 (5 bases). Germline assignment: CDR1 SGDLS and CDR2 YYNGEE. The CDR3 is made up of 16 amino acids. V lost 2 bases and J lost 0, with 9 bases in between. CDR3 sequence reads: CASSVEGSSYNSPLHF. Written as DNA, the CDR3 is TGTGCCAGCAGCGTTGAGGGGAGCTCCTATAATTCACCCCTCCACTTT. The full variable domain, in which reference TRBV9 and TRBJ1-6 provide the parts outside the CDR3, is DSGVTQTPKHLITATGQRVTLRCSPRSGDLSVYWYQQSLDQGLQFLIQYYNGEERAKGNILERFSAQQFPDLHSELNLSSLELGDSALYFCASSVEGSSYNSPLHFGNGTRLTVT.

This clonotype has a handful of counts. This rearrangement joins TRBV5-1 to TRBJ2-3; D is undetermined. This CDR3 is 12 amino acids long. Trimming took off 0 bases at V and 5 bases at J, with 4 bases between the two ends. CDR1 SGHRS and CDR2 YFSETQ come from the germline V gene. CDR3 DNA sequence: TGCGCCAGCAGCTTGGGGCGAGATACGCAGTATTTT. Encoded protein: CASSLGRDTQYF.

This clonotype was detected a few times. The chain has TRBV12-3 or TRBV12-4 and TRBJ1-2, with D tentatively TRBD1 (6 bases). The germline V and J ends were trimmed by 5 bases and 8 bases, with 15 bases remaining between them. The CDR3 runs 13 residues. The CDR3 reads CASSHYRVTGYTF. For the CDR3, the DNA is TGTGCCAGCAGTCACTACAGGGTCACAGGCTACACCTTC.

This clonotype was detected a few times. The rearrangement joins TRBV9 to TRBJ1-4; D gene unclear. Looked up from germline, CDR1 is SGDLS and CDR2 is YYNGEE. The CDR3 sequence is 17 residues long. V lost 3 bases and J 0 bases, leaving 15 bases between the germline ends. The DNA for the CDR3 is TGTGCCAGCAGCGCCCGACATGGAGGAGCAACTAATGAAAAACTGTTTTTT. Residues: CASSARHGGATNEKLFF.

This chain connects TRBV6-2 or TRBV6-3 to TRBJ1-4; D is uncertain. CDR1 is MNHEY and CDR2 is SVGEGT in the germline V gene. CDR3 length: 12 amino acids. The V and J ends lost 6 bases and 8 bases respectively, with 10 bases between them. CDR3: CASREHLEKLFF. In nucleotides, the CDR3 is TGTGCCAGCAGGGAGCACTTGGAAAAACTGTTTTTT.

The chain couples TRBV12-3 or TRBV12-4 to TRBJ2-4, with a weak D call TRBD1 (6 bases). V lost 2 bases and J 7 bases, leaving 12 bases between the germline ends. This CDR3 has 14 residues. Here the CDR3 reads CASSLPGARNIQYF. The CDR3 region has the DNA TGTGCCAGCAGTTTACCAGGGGCGCGGAACATTCAGTACTTC.

This chain connects TRBV4-1 to TRBJ2-1, with 10 bases lining up with TRBD2. The length of the CDR3 is 16 residues. The germline V gene has CDR1 MGHRA and CDR2 YSYEKL. Unmatched junction bases numbered 8, after V lost 0 bases and J lost 9 bases. CDR3 loop: CASSQDQAGGLGEQFF. The DNA of the CDR3 is TGCGCCAGCAGCCAAGATCAAGCGGGGGGGCTGGGTGAGCAGTTCTTC.

The chain carries TRBV4-3 and TRBJ2-7; D gene unclear. The CDR3 length is 18 residues. In germline, CDR1 is LGHNA, CDR2 YSLEER. The V and J ends lost 0 bases and 3 bases respectively, with 21 bases between them. The chain's CDR3 is CASSQDIGVAGGVYEQYF. CDR3 nucleotide sequence: TGCGCCAGCAGCCAAGATATTGGGGTAGCTGGCGGTGTCTACGAGCAGTACTTC.

V gene TRBV6-5 combines with J gene TRBJ1-2; 7 bases line up with TRBD1. V lost 2 bases to trimming and J lost 5 bases; unmatched junction nucleotides: 11. The CDR3 is made up of 16 amino acids. Germline lookup yields CDR1 MNHEY and CDR2 SVGAGI. CDR3: CASSYGKRTGVYGYTF. In nucleotides, the CDR3 is TGTGCCAGCAGTTACGGAAAGAGGACAGGTGTTTATGGCTACACCTTC.

In this sample, this clonotype turned up a few times. The genes are TRBV20-1 and TRBJ1-2; 9 bases fit TRBD1. CDR3 size: 14 residues. The V gene end was trimmed by 4 bases and the J gene end by 4 bases; junction bases not matched to a gene: 7. Germline loops: CDR1 DFQATT, CDR2 SNEGSKA (reference sequence). The CDR3 bases are TGCAGTGCTAAGGGACAGGGCGAACTCTATGGCTACACCTTC. It encodes CSAKGQGELYGYTF.

V usage is TRBV20-1 and J usage is TRBJ2-7; no definite D call. Per germline, CDR1 DFQATT and CDR2 SNEGSKA (reference sequence). The CDR3 covers 11 residues. Trimming removed 3 bases from V and 0 bases from J, with 3 bases in between. The DNA for the CDR3 is TGCAGTGCTAGCAGCTCCTACGAGCAGTACTTC. Its protein is CSASSSYEQYF.